The rows below give T cell receptor beta chains drawn from one sample of a study of shared clonotypes between healthy human individuals. The repertoire was sequenced with immunoSEQ multiplex PCR; TCRdb's copy has only in-frame clones and lacks some. The sample records about 2.1 million clones, just over 90% being singletons. The sample comprised naive CD8+ T cells from PBMCs. The receptors were sampled from a man younger than 30 in good health. Some clones in this sample may be carry-over from other donors' samples. Each CDR3 is given with its conserved first and last residue. A D gene is named only where the DNA matches it firmly. Clone sizes are given selectively: once, few, many, or a class where the clone is expanded.

d_call j_call clone_size v_call cdr3_nt cdr3_aa
TRBD2 TRBJ2-2 - TRBV13 TGTGCCAGCAGCTCACACGACGGATCAGCGGGAGAAGGCACCGGGGAGCTGTTTTTT CASSSHDGSAGEGTGELFF
TRBD1 TRBJ2-7 - TRBV11-2 TGTGCCAGCAGCTTAGGGGGACAGGGTCACGAGCAGTACTTC CASSLGGQGHEQYF
TRBD1 TRBJ2-7 - TRBV7-9 TGTGCCAGCAGCGCCCCCGCCTGGGACAGCTCCTACGAGCAGTACTTC CASSAPAWDSSYEQYF
- TRBJ2-7 - TRBV29-1 TGCAGCGTCGGAGTGGGAGGGGGCATCTACGAGCAGTACTTC CSVGVGGGIYEQYF
TRBD2 TRBJ2-3 - TRBV7-2 TGTGCCAGCAGCCAGGGACTACCGCCCACAGATACGCAGTATTTT CASSQGLPPTDTQYF
- TRBJ1-4 - TRBV27 TGTGCCAGCAGTCGCCACCCACGCGAGGATGAAAAACTGTTTTTT CASSRHPREDEKLFF
- TRBJ2-2 - TRBV19 TGTGCCAGTAGTATAGTCGGTGGCACCGGGGAGCTGTTTTTT CASSIVGGTGELFF
TRBD1 TRBJ2-7 - TRBV29-1 TGCAGCGTTGAAGGGGCACCGGGACAGGGCCATCTCTACGAGCAGTACTTC CSVEGAPGQGHLYEQYF
- TRBJ1-1 - TRBV5-6 TGTGCCAGCAGCTTGGAACTCTTCGGGGGTAACACTGAAGCTTTCTTT CASSLELFGGNTEAFF
- TRBJ1-5 - TRBV19 TGTGCCAGTAGTACCCGGACTCTTAGCAATCAGCCCCAGCATTTT CASSTRTLSNQPQHF
TRBD1 TRBJ1-4 - TRBV6-1 TGTGCCAGCAGTGTTTTACAGGGACAGGCAACTAATGAAAAACTGTTTTTT CASSVLQGQATNEKLFF
- TRBJ1-5 - TRBV27 TGTGCCAGCAGCACCAGACAGGCTAGCAATCAGCCCCAGCATTTT CASSTRQASNQPQHF
- TRBJ2-3 once TRBV4-2 TGTGCCAGCAGCCACTTAAGGGGCCTTGGTGGAGCAGATACGCAGTATTTT CASSHLRGLGGADTQYF
- TRBJ2-1 - TRBV27 TGTGCCAGCAGGAGTGACTTCAGCTCCTACAATGAGCAGTTCTTC CASRSDFSSYNEQFF
- TRBJ1-1 few TRBV7-8 TGTGCCAGCAGCTTATTTGGGGAAAACACTGAAGCTTTCTTT CASSLFGENTEAFF
- TRBJ2-5 - TRBV7-9 TGTGCCAGCAGCTCCCCGGACTCGCCTCAGAGAGAGACCCAGTACTTC CASSSPDSPQRETQYF
TRBD1 TRBJ1-2 - TRBV6-5 TGTGCCAGCAGTTACGCAAGGTCAGGGACAGGGCTTGGCTACACCTTC CASSYARSGTGLGYTF
- TRBJ2-5 - TRBV10-2 TGCGCCAGCAGTGATAGGTACCAAGAGACCCAGTACTTC CASSDRYQETQYF
TRBD1 TRBJ2-4 - TRBV6-1 TGTGCCAGCAGTGAACCTGGACAGGGTTTCCCCCAGTACTTC CASSEPGQGFPQYF
- TRBJ2-1 - TRBV27 TGTGCCAGCGCTTGGTTGGGGATCGGGTCCTACAATGAGCAGTTCTTC CASAWLGIGSYNEQFF
TRBD2 TRBJ2-5 - TRBV28 TGTGCCAGCAGTTTTAAGACTAGCGGGAGAGAGACCCAGTACTTC CASSFKTSGRETQYF
- TRBJ1-5 few TRBV30 TGTGCCTGGAGTGGGAAGGGCTATCAGCCCCAGCATTTT CAWSGKGYQPQHF
- TRBJ1-1 once TRBV28 TGTGCCAGCAGTTTGGAATCTGACAGGAGGAACACTGAAGCTTTCTTT CASSLESDRRNTEAFF
- TRBJ1-5 few TRBV27 TGTGCCAGCAGTTTATTGGGTAGCAATCAGCCCCAGCATTTT CASSLLGSNQPQHF
- TRBJ2-1 - TRBV4-3 TGCGCCAGCAGCCCAACGAGATTCTACAATGAGCAGTTCTTC CASSPTRFYNEQFF
- TRBJ1-1 - TRBV6-5 TGTGCCAGCAGCACAGGGATCATGAACACTGAAGCTTTCTTT CASSTGIMNTEAFF
- TRBJ1-1 - TRBV7-2 TGTGCCAGCAGCTTAGCCCTTGAGGCTATGAACACTGAAGCTTTCTTT CASSLALEAMNTEAFF
- TRBJ2-7 - TRBV6-5 TGTGCCAGCAGTTACTACGGGCCAAGGTACGAGCAGTACTTC CASSYYGPRYEQYF
TRBD2 TRBJ2-7 - TRBV9 TGTGCCAGCAGCCATCGGGGGGGCCCCTACGAGCAGTACTTC CASSHRGGPYEQYF
- TRBJ1-5 - TRBV7-9 TGTGCCAGCAGTAGAAAGGGGTACCCGGAGCCCCAGCATTTT CASSRKGYPEPQHF
- TRBJ2-1 - TRBV27 TGTGCCAGCAGTTTTCGAGGAGGGCTATTCTACAATGAGCAGTTCTTC CASSFRGGLFYNEQFF
TRBD1 TRBJ1-2 once TRBV6-5 TGTGCCAGCAGCCCGACAGGGAGTTATGGCTACACCTTC CASSPTGSYGYTF
TRBD2 TRBJ2-5 - TRBV5-5 TGTGCCAGCCACATTAGGTCGGGAGGCGAGGCCCAGTACTTC CASHIRSGGEAQYF
- TRBJ1-4 - TRBV6-5 TGTGCCAGCAGCCGGGCCGCCTCGGTACGTGAAAAACTGTTTTTT CASSRAASVREKLFF
TRBD1 TRBJ1-4 - TRBV25-1 TGTGCCAGCCAGGGGGGACTGTGGGAAAAACTGTTTTTT CASQGGLWEKLFF
TRBD2 TRBJ2-1 - TRBV6-1 TGTGCCAGCAGTGAAATCGTAAGGACTAGCGATGAGCAGTTCTTC CASSEIVRTSDEQFF
- TRBJ1-5 - TRBV28 TGTGCCAGCAGTTTAAAAAGGGTTGGACAGCCCCAGCATTTT CASSLKRVGQPQHF
- TRBJ2-5 - TRBV25-1 TGTGCCAGCAGTGGCTGGGCAGAGCAAGAGACCCAGTACTTC CASSGWAEQETQYF
TRBD2 TRBJ2-6 - TRBV11-2 TGTGCCAGCAGCCGCCTTACTAGCGGGAGAAGTGGGGCCAACGTCCTGACTTTC CASSRLTSGRSGANVLTF
- TRBJ2-7 - TRBV4-1 TGCGCCAGCAGCCACCGGACAGCCTACGAGCAGTACTTC CASSHRTAYEQYF
TRBD1 TRBJ1-1 few TRBV5-1 TGCGCCAGCAGCTTATCAGGGGGAAGCACTGAAGCTTTCTTT CASSLSGGSTEAFF
- TRBJ2-7 - TRBV27 TGTGCCAGCAGTTTCAACAGGAACTACGAGCAGTACTTC CASSFNRNYEQYF
- TRBJ2-7 - TRBV5-4 TGTGCCAGCAGCACTTCGGGAGTTTACGAGCAGTACTTC CASSTSGVYEQYF
- TRBJ2-1 - TRBV27 TGTGCCAGCAGTTTAAATGAAGGGATTGAGCAGTTCTTC CASSLNEGIEQFF
- TRBJ2-1 - TRBV5-8 TGTGCCAGCAGCTTGTTTGGACAGTCCACCCTAACCAATGAGCAGTTCTTC CASSLFGQSTLTNEQFF
- TRBJ2-7 - TRBV4-1 TGCGCCAGCAGCCAACCCGGTAGTAGCTCCTACGAGCAGTACTTC CASSQPGSSSYEQYF
- TRBJ1-3 - TRBV27 TGTGCCAGCAGAGGGGACTCAATAGGAAACACCATATATTTT CASRGDSIGNTIYF
- TRBJ2-6 - TRBV27 TGTGCCAGCGCCCAGAACCGGGTCTCTGGGGCCAACGTCCTGACTTTC CASAQNRVSGANVLTF